One sample yielded the 32 T cell receptor beta chains listed below, sequenced in a study of control samples from healthy donors and cancer patients (dated by TCRdb to about 2020). Libraries were made using the immunoSEQ multiplex PCR assay. The source is immuneACCESS, and TCRdb retained only in-frame sequences with V and J called. Part of the clones is not carried over; for the studies checked, unresolved V genes explain less than half of this, and the remainder is unexplained. This sample comprises some 130,000 clones, approximately 90% of them detected only once. Together, the top ten hold roughly 2.7% of the sample. Sequencing was carried out using blood. The receptors originated from a man aged 40-49 years in good health.

This chain connects TRBV3-1 (or the pseudogene TRBV3-2) to TRBJ1-5, with TRBD1 matching over 9 bases. This CDR3 contains 14 residues. Per the germline V gene, CDR1 is LGHDT and CDR2 is YNNKEL (reference sequence). The V gene end was trimmed by 2 bases and the J gene end by 5 bases; junction bases not matched to a gene: 1. The CDR3 protein is CASSQTGGHQPQHF. The CDR3 DNA sequence: TGTGCCAGCAGCCAAACAGGGGGCCATCAGCCCCAGCATTTT.

The V gene is TRBV6-5, the J gene TRBJ2-3; D unresolved. The V end was cut by 11 bases, the J end by 3 bases, with 6 bases between. Germline CDR1 reads MNHEY; CDR2 reads SVGAGI. The CDR3 is made up of 10 amino acids. The CDR3 loop reads CAAVTDTQYF. CDR3 bases: TGTGCCGCGGTGACAGATACGCAGTATTTT.

This chain connects TRBV4-1 to TRBJ2-7; D remains unclear. The CDR3 extends over 16 amino acids. Trimming removed 1 base at V and 7 bases at J, with 20 bases between. The V gene's germline CDR1 is MGHRA and CDR2 YSYEKL. As DNA, the CDR3 is TGCGCCAGCAGCCAAGTCATCGGCAGCTCTTTGAAAGAGCAGTACTTC. Encoded protein: CASSQVIGSSLKEQYF.

This sequence joins TRBV9 and TRBJ2-7; D might be TRBD2 (5 bases). Germline V gene sequence: CDR1 SGDLS, CDR2 YYNGEE. Trimming removed 4 bases at V and 5 bases at J, with 19 bases between. The CDR3 length is 15 residues. The CDR3 spells CASSPNGGLYDEQYF. As DNA, the CDR3 is TGTGCCAGCAGCCCAAACGGAGGTCTTTACGACGAGCAGTACTTC.

V gene TRBV19 combines with J gene TRBJ2-2; 7 bases agree with TRBD1. Per the germline V gene, CDR1 is LNHDA and CDR2 is SQIVND (reference sequence). V lost 9 bases, J lost 5 bases, and 12 bases stayed unmatched. The CDR3 loop spans 15 amino acids. This CDR3 is CASSSDRVATGELFF. The CDR3, as DNA: TGTGCCAGCTCTAGTGACAGGGTTGCGACCGGGGAGCTGTTTTTT.

This clone has just one count. This rearrangement joins TRBV24-1 to TRBJ1-5, with D uncertain. The germline V gene encodes CDR1 KGHDR and CDR2 SFDVKD. This CDR3 is 14 amino acids long. V was shortened by 7 bases and J by 0 bases, with 9 bases between the two germline ends. Written as DNA, the CDR3 is TGTGCCACCAGCTCCACGAATAGCAATCAGCCCCAGCATTTT. This gives the protein CATSSTNSNQPQHF.

Only one count was recorded for this clone. The CDR3 bases are TGTGCCAGCAGTCCCGGGAGGACCTACGAGCAGTACTTC. It codes for CASSPGRTYEQYF. The gene calls are TRBV13 and TRBJ2-7, with 7 nucleotides matching TRBD2. The CDR3 extends over 13 amino acids. Germline trimming cut 6 bases from V and 2 bases from J; bases unmatched to any gene: 4. Germline CDR1 PRHDT, CDR2 FYEKMQ (reference sequence).

With respect to this clone: The junction departs from germline at one end; a sequencing error may be responsible. V and J are TRBV6-5 and TRBJ2-7; TRBD1 might be the D (5 bases). CDR1 and CDR2 (germline): MNHEY, SVGAGI. This CDR3 has 11 amino acids. The CDR3 here is CASRSQGRLSF. In nucleotides, the CDR3 is TGTGCCAGCAGGTCCCAGGGTCGACTGTCCTTC.

The chain combines TRBV9 with TRBJ2-2, with TRBD2 identical over 13 bases. Germline loops: CDR1 SGDLS, CDR2 YYNGEE. V lost 3 bases, J lost 2 bases, and 4 bases stayed unmatched. The length of the CDR3 is 17 residues. The DNA for the CDR3 is TGTGCCAGCAGCGGACTAGCGGGGGGACGAAACACCGGGGAGCTGTTTTTT. Translation gives CASSGLAGGRNTGELFF.

The chain joins TRBV11-2 to TRBJ1-1; tentatively, D is TRBD1 (5 bases). Germline V gene lookup returns CDR1 SGHAT and CDR2 FQNNGV. This CDR3 has 13 amino acids. Between the trimmed V and J ends, which lost 3 bases and 5 bases, there was a span of 10 bases. CDR3 nucleotide sequence: TGTGCCAGCAGCTTTATCAGACAGACTGAAGCTTTCTTT. This encodes CASSFIRQTEAFF.

CDR3 nucleotide sequence: TGTGCCACCAGCAGGAGGGGATCCCAAGAGACCCAGTACTTC. Translation: CATSRRGSQETQYF. The genes are TRBV15 and TRBJ2-5; D may match TRBD1 or TRBD2 (5 bases each). The germline V and J ends were trimmed by 3 bases and 1 base, with 9 bases remaining between them. CDR1 and CDR2 (germline): LNHNV, YYDKDF (reference sequence). The CDR3 contains 14 residues.

The chain recombines TRBV10-1 with TRBJ2-3, with D possibly matching TRBD2 (5 bases). Germline CDR1 WNHNN, CDR2 SYGVQD (reference sequence). V was pared by 0 bases and J by 5 bases, with 9 bases between. The CDR3 has 14 residues. For the CDR3, the DNA is TGCGCCAGCAGTGAGTCAGGGAGAGGAGATACGCAGTATTTT. Amino acids: CASSESGRGDTQYF.

The V call is TRBV5-1, the J call TRBJ2-5; TRBD1 matches at 8 bases. V lost 1 base, J lost 5 bases, and 1 base stayed unmatched. Germline lookup yields CDR1 SGHRS and CDR2 YFSETQ. The CDR3 totals 13 residues. CDR3 coding DNA: TGCGCCAGCAGCTTGAGGACAGGGGAGACCCAGTACTTC. The encoded protein is CASSLRTGETQYF.

The genes are TRBV5-1 and TRBJ1-1, with D tentatively TRBD1 (6 bases). V lost 0 bases, J lost 8 bases, and 14 bases lay in between. The CDR3 consists of 14 residues. Germline V CDR1 and CDR2: SGHRS, YFSETQ. CDR3 coding DNA: TGCGCCAGCAGCTTGGTTTCGGGACAACTCGAAGCTTTCTTT. Its translation is CASSLVSGQLEAFF.

This clone was picked up a small number of times. The chain couples TRBV3-1 (or the pseudogene TRBV3-2) to TRBJ2-2; D unresolved. Germline assignment: CDR1 LGHDT and CDR2 YNNKEL (reference sequence). The V and J ends lost 3 bases and 0 bases respectively, with 14 bases between them. The CDR3 contains 17 residues. DNA of the CDR3: TGTGCCAGCAGCCAGGGCCCCAGCGTCGCGAACACCGGGGAGCTGTTTTTT. It is translated as CASSQGPSVANTGELFF.

The chain employs TRBV7-2 and TRBJ1-4; no reliable D call. V was clipped by 2 bases and J by 6 bases, with 7 bases between them. The CDR3 runs 13 residues. Germline CDR1 is SGHTA and CDR2 is FQGNSA. In nucleotides, the CDR3 is TGTGCCAGCAGCTTATGGCCGGATGAAAAACTGTTTTTT. Protein product: CASSLWPDEKLFF.

The chain uses TRBV5-1 and TRBJ2-7; 9 bases fit TRBD1. Trimming cost V 4 bases and J 5 bases; bases outside gene matches: 10. Germline assignment: CDR1 SGHRS and CDR2 YFSETQ. This CDR3 region has 15 residues. CDR3 nucleotides: TGCGCCAGCAGCCAACCGGGACAGGGCGGCGACGAGCAGTACTTC. Residues: CASSQPGQGGDEQYF.

V is TRBV6-5 and J is TRBJ1-1; D might be TRBD1 (5 bases). From germline, CDR1 is MNHEY and CDR2 SVGAGI. The CDR3 sequence is 15 residues long. Between the trimmed V and J ends, which lost 0 bases and 5 bases, there was a span of 13 bases. CDR3 sequence (DNA): TGTGCCAGCAGTTACTCGACAGTGAGAGTTACTGAAGCTTTCTTT. Amino acid sequence: CASSYSTVRVTEAFF.

This clone was seen a handful of times. This chain links TRBV7-9 with TRBJ2-6; D not resolved. CDR1 is SEHNR, CDR2 FQNEAQ, per germline (reference sequence). Trimming removed 5 bases at V and 0 bases at J, with 11 bases between. CDR3 length: 16 residues. The CDR3 bases are TGTGCCAGCAGCCCACAGATACCCTCTGGGGCCAACGTCCTGACTTTC. Residues: CASSPQIPSGANVLTF.

The chain employs TRBV4-2 and TRBJ2-3; D could derive from TRBD1 or TRBD2 (6 bases each). Trimming cost V 4 bases and J 5 bases, with 19 bases left between them. The CDR3 spans 16 residues. Germline V gene lookup returns CDR1 LGHNA and CDR2 YNFKEQ. As DNA, the CDR3 is TGTGCCAGCAGCCTGACGGAAGGGGGGTGGGGAGATACGCAGTATTTT. It specifies CASSLTEGGWGDTQYF.

The chain uses TRBV27 and TRBJ1-4, with D tentatively TRBD1 (5 bases). The length of the CDR3 is 12 residues. The V gene lost 2 bases and the J gene lost 7 bases, with 5 bases spanning the gap. The germline CDR1 and CDR2 sequences are MNHEY and SMNVEV (reference sequence). The CDR3 sequence: CASSLRGEKLFF. The CDR3 DNA reads TGTGCCAGCAGTTTAAGGGGTGAAAAACTGTTTTTT.

V gene TRBV5-8 combines with J gene TRBJ1-5, with D unclear. Germline V gene lookup returns CDR1 SGHTS and CDR2 YDEGEE. The CDR3 length is 13 residues. V was clipped by 3 bases and J by 3 bases, with 7 bases between them. CDR3 nucleotides: TGTGCCAGCAGCTGGACTCACAATCAGCCCCAGCATTTT. This translates into CASSWTHNQPQHF.

The chain joins TRBV19 to TRBJ1-5; D is undetermined. Germline V gives CDR1 LNHDA, CDR2 SQIVND (reference sequence). V was clipped by 10 bases and J by 4 bases, with 17 bases between them. This CDR3 is 14 amino acids long. In nucleotides, the CDR3 is TGTGCCACCTCGGTTGGCAGAATGAATCAGCCCCAGCATTTT. It translates to CATSVGRMNQPQHF.

The chain links TRBV19 to TRBJ1-6; perhaps TRBD1 as D (5 bases). Trimming cost V 7 bases and J 14 bases, with 15 bases left between them. This CDR3 has 12 residues. Germline values: CDR1 LNHDA, CDR2 SQIVND (reference sequence). CDR3 DNA: TGTGCCAGTACCACGGGGCTCTCGGCCCTCCACTTT. Translated: CASTTGLSALHF.

The V call is TRBV28, the J call TRBJ1-5; possibly TRBD1 for D (6 bases). V gave up 8 bases and J gave up 3 bases, with 11 bases separating them. This CDR3 has 13 residues. The germline CDR1 and CDR2 sequences are MDHEN and SYDVKM. The CDR3 coding sequence is TGTGCCAGCGGCAGGGGCATCAATCAGCCCCAGCATTTT. This sequence encodes CASGRGINQPQHF. Full variable domain (remainder filled in from reference TRBV28 and TRBJ1-5): DVKVTQSSRYLVKRTGEKVFLECVQDMDHENMFWYRQDPGLGLRLIYFSYDVKMKEKGDIPEGYSVSREKKERFSLILESASTNQTSMYLCASGRGINQPQHFGDGTRLSIL.

This chain connects TRBV29-1 to TRBJ2-7, with D tentatively TRBD2 (5 bases). V dropped 7 bases and J dropped 3 bases, with 13 bases sitting between them. Germline-derived CDR1 and CDR2 are SQVTM and ANQGSEA. The CDR3 covers 12 residues. Here the CDR3 DNA reads TGCAGCGGGGAGCTCCCCCGCTACGAGCAGTACTTC. Its protein product is CSGELPRYEQYF.

This clone was recorded once. The CDR3 reads CASSLGLVQETQYF. For the CDR3, the DNA is TGCGCCAGCAGCTTGGGACTAGTTCAAGAGACCCAGTACTTC. The rearrangement links TRBV5-1 to TRBJ2-5, with a tentative D call TRBD2 (6 bases). Per germline, CDR1 SGHRS and CDR2 YFSETQ. CDR3 length: 14 residues. Trimming left V 0 bases short and J 2 bases short, with 8 bases between.

Here the CDR3 reads CASRIDRASYEQYF. The DNA for the CDR3 is TGTGCCAGCAGGATAGACAGGGCCTCCTACGAGCAGTACTTC. J is TRBJ2-7 and V is TRBV5-4; 7 bases match TRBD1. CDR1 and CDR2 from the germline V gene are SGHNT and YYREEE (reference sequence). The CDR3 has 14 residues. After removal of 5 bases from V and 0 bases from J, the junction contained 5 bases not matched to a gene.

The chain joins TRBV5-1 to TRBJ2-5; the match to TRBD2 covers 10 bases. The V gene end was trimmed by 0 bases and the J gene end by 4 bases; junction bases not matched to a gene: 9. This CDR3 is 17 amino acids long. Germline V gene data show CDR1 as SGHRS and CDR2 as YFSETQ. Here the CDR3 DNA reads TGCGCCAGCAGCTTGGGTCTCTCCAGCGGGGGGGGAGAGACCCAGTACTTC. Protein: CASSLGLSSGGGETQYF.

The chain is built from TRBV4-1 and TRBJ1-5, with 7 positions matching TRBD1. Per germline, CDR1 MGHRA and CDR2 YSYEKL. The J segment lost 6 bases and the V segment lost 0 bases, leaving 8 bases of the junction unmatched. The CDR3 loop spans 16 amino acids. The CDR3 region is CASSQDFETGAQPQHF. Written as DNA, the CDR3 is TGCGCCAGCAGCCAAGATTTCGAAACAGGGGCTCAGCCCCAGCATTTT.

Points on this clone: This sample also contains other DNA sequences that code for the same CDR3. This rearrangement joins TRBV5-1 to TRBJ1-5; no reliable D call. CDR1 is SGHRS and CDR2 is YFSETQ in the germline V gene. V gave up 2 bases and J gave up 1 base, with 10 bases separating them. This CDR3 has 15 amino acids. CDR3 in DNA: TGCGCCAGCAGCTTAGAGGGCGGGAGCAATCAGCCCCAGCATTTT. Translating gives CASSLEGGSNQPQHF.

The V gene is TRBV5-1, the J gene TRBJ2-5; D may be TRBD2 (5 bases). CDR3 length: 12 residues. V lost 2 bases and J lost 5, with 7 bases in between. CDR1 is SGHRS, CDR2 YFSETQ, per germline. CDR3 loop: CASSFRRETQYF. The CDR3 DNA follows: TGCGCCAGCAGCTTCCGGAGGGAGACCCAGTACTTC.